This T cell receptor (beta chain) derives from a study of a mutant IDH1 vaccine in newly diagnosed glioma. Study at large: Treated patients comprised approximately 60% males and approximately 38% females, mean age roughly 44 years. Findings and caveats of the study: Apparently unrelated to pseudoprogression were changes in the top peripheral T cell clonotypes.

This CDR3 is 14 amino acids long. V was shortened by 5 bases and J by 5 bases, with 13 bases between the two germline ends. CDR1 and CDR2 from the germline V gene are SGHRS and YFSETQ. Clones were sequenced by immunoSEQ multiplex PCR, and TCRdb holds only the in-frame ones, with some missing. Seen here are around 31,000 clones, around 87% observed once, and the top ten hold 20% to 25%. As for this clone: Its antigen is as yet unknown.

Described time point: week 11, during vaccination. Doses comprised 300 ug of mutant IDH1 20-mer peptide each, plus topical imiquimod. Each tumor in the donors was a new WHO grade 3 or 4 astrocytoma, IDH1-mutant and ATRX-lost. The V gene is TRBV5-1, the J gene TRBJ1-4; tentative D call: TRBD1 (6 bases). The sequenced sample was PBMCs, obtained from a glioma patient whose treatment included an IDH1 peptide vaccine. The receptor was isolated from a man aged 18 to 29 with glioma. This CDR3 reads CASSQDSVNEKLFF. The CDR3 DNA follows: TGCGCCAGCAGTCAGGACAGCGTGAATGAAAAACTGTTTTTT.